This T cell receptor (beta chain) is from a study of breast tumors, draining lymph nodes, adjacent tissues (dated by TCRdb to the mid-2010s). About the investigation overall: Breast cancer patients provided tumor, adjacent nontumor tissue and axillary lymph nodes, and the study compared the TCR beta repertoires across these three sources. The study was designed to assess the relationships and possible T-cell exchange between tumor, surrounding tissue and draining lymph node repertoires in human breast cancer.

The axillary draining lymph nodes of breast cancer patients were the source of the lymph node samples. On this clonotype itself: The antigen this receptor binds is unknown. Qualities for individual bases were not recorded, and no much larger clone is one base off.

The sequencer was an Illumina HiSeq 2000. TCR beta chain libraries were generated through multiplex PCR amplification. The amplified TCR beta chain products were analyzed by high-throughput sequencing. TCRdb passed the public sequencing reads through fastp at Q25 and MiXCR, retaining productive beta sequences. Identical CDR3 protein sequences are pooled into one entry, listed with their most common genes and DNA. The sample profile shows under 150,000 distinct CDR3 sequences; less than 25% of them were found once. The ten largest clonotypes hold about 2.2% of the sample. The paper's findings and limits, for the study overall: The data were judged consistent with most tumor T cells deriving from the lymph node and then expanding within tumor tissue. Tumor and nontumor tissue repertoires were found to be significantly more similar in luminal-like than in basal-like breast cancer. T-cell repertoire diversity in tumors was found to be lower than in lymph nodes but higher than in nontumor tissue, and preferential V and J gene usage was observed. The study presented the conclusion that tumor T cells originate in lymph nodes as consistent with a hypothesis, not as something directly demonstrated.

The sample was axillary lymph node tissue. The clonotype was recovered from a female donor with breast cancer. Some clones in this sample may be carry-over from other donors' samples.

The CDR3 protein: CASSLEAVGWAYGYTF. The nucleotide sequence reads TGTGCCAGCAGCTTGGAGGCCGTTGGATGGGCCTATGGCTACACCTTC. The sequence joins TRBV5-6 to TRBJ1-2; confidence is insufficient to name the D gene. Taken from the germline V gene, the CDR1 and CDR2 loops are SGHDT and YYEEEE. Cut back by 0 bases and 4 bases, the V and J ends lie 16 bases apart. The CDR3 covers 16 residues, taking in both the cysteine and the phenylalanine. The entry retains the CDR3 DNA only, 48 bases that are in frame from base 1.